This T cell receptor (beta chain) derives from a study of CD8+ T cells in alopecia areata. Regarding this clone: Antigen specificity is unknown.

cDNA prepared by RNA extraction and subsequent reverse transcription served as the template for sequencing. Method: immunoSEQ multiplex PCR; TCRdb's copy keeps in-frame clones and lacks some. The sample has a few hundred thousand clones; 66% are singletons. Points from the study as a whole: Many expanded lesional clones stayed in scalp and blood while on tofacitinib. The study also sequences resident alphabeta T cells of normal skin in scalp samples.

The sample's treatment: oral pan-JAK inhibitor, 5-10 mg twice daily. The sample consisted of CD4+ T cells sorted from blood, taken at week 44, from a patient treated with tofacitinib. The clonotype originates from a human donor with alopecia areata.

The chain's CDR3 is CSVGQRNEKLFF. The CDR3 nucleotides are TGCAGCGTTGGGCAGCGTAATGAAAAACTGTTTTTT. J is TRBJ1-4 and V is TRBV29-1; D not certain. This CDR3 is built from 12 residues. The germline V gene has CDR1 SQVTM and CDR2 ANQGSEA. Trimming shortened V by 4 bases and J by 4 bases, and 7 bases separated the two germline ends. Combining the CDR3 with reference TRBV29-1 and TRBJ1-4 gives the whole variable domain SAVISQKPSRDICQRGTSLTIQCQVDSQVTMMFWYRQQPGQSLTLIATANQGSEATYESGFVIDKFPISRPNLTFSTLTVSNMSPEDSSIYLCSVGQRNEKLFFGSGTQLSVL.